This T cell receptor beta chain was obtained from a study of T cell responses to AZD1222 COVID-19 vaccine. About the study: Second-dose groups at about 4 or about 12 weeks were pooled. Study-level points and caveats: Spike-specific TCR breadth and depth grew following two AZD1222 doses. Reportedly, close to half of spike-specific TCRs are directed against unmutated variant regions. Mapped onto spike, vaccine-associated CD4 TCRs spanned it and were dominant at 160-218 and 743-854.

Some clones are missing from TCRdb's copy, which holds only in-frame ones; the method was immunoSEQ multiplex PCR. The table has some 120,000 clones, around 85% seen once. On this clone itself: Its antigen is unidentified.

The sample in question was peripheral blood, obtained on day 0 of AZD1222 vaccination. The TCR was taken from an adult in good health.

In DNA, the CDR3 is TGTGCCACCAGCAGCCTCAGATATGAAGCTTTCTTT. Protein product: CATSSLRYEAFF. V is TRBV15 and J is TRBJ1-1; D gene unclear. Germline V gene data show CDR1 as LNHNV and CDR2 as YYDKDF (reference sequence). This CDR3 has 12 residues. V shed 3 bases and J shed 7 bases, with 9 bases lying between them. Full variable domain (outside the CDR3, taken from reference TRBV15 and TRBJ1-1): DAMVIQNPRYQVTQFGKPVTLSCSQTLNHNVMYWYQQKSSQAPKLLFHYYDKDFNNEADTPDNFQSRRPNTSFCFLDIRSPGLGDTAMYLCATSSLRYEAFFGQGTRLTVV.